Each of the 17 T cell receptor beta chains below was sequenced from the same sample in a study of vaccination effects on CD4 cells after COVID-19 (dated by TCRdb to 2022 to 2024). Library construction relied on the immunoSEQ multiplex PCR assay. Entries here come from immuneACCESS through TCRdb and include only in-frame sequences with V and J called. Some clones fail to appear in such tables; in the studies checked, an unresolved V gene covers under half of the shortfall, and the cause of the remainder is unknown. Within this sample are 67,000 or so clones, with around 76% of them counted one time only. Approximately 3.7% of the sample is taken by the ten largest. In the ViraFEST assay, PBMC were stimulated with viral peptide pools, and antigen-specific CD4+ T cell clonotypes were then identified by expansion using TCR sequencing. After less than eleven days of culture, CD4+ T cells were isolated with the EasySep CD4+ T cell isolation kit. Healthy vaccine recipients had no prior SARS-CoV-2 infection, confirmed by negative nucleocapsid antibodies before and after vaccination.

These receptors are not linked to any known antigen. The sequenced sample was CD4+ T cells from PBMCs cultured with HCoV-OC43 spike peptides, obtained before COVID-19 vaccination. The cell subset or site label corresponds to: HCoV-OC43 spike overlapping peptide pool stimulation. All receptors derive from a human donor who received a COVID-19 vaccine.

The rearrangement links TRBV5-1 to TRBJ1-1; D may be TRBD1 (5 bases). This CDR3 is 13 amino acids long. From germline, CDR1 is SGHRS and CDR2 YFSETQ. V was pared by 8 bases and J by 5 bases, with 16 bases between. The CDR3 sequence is CASHQGWETEAFF. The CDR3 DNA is TGCGCCAGTCATCAGGGTTGGGAAACTGAAGCTTTCTTT.

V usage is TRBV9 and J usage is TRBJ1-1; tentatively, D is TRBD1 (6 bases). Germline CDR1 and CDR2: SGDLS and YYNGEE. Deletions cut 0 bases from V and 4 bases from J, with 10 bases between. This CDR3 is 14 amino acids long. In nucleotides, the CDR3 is TGTGCCAGCAGCGTAGAGGCCAGGGGCACTGAAGCTTTCTTT. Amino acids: CASSVEARGTEAFF.

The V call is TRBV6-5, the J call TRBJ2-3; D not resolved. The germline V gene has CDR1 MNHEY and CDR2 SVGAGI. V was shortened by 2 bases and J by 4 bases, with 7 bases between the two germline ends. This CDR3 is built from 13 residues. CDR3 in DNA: TGTGCCAGCAGTTACCCGGGTTCAGATACGCAGTATTTT. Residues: CASSYPGSDTQYF.

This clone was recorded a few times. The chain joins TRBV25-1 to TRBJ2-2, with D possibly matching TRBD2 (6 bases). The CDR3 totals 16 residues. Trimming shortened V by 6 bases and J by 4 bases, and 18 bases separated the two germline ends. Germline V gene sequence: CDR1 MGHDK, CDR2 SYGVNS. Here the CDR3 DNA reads TGTGCCAGCAGCTCATATGAACTAGCAGGCACCGGGGAGCTGTTTTTT. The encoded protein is CASSSYELAGTGELFF.

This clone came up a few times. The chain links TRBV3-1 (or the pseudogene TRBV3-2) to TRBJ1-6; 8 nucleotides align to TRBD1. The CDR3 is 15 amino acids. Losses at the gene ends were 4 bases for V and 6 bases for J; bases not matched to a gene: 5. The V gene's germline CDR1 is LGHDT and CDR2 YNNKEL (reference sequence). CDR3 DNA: TGTGCCAGCAGCCGCGGACAGGGTGTTAATTCACCCCTCCACTTT. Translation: CASSRGQGVNSPLHF.

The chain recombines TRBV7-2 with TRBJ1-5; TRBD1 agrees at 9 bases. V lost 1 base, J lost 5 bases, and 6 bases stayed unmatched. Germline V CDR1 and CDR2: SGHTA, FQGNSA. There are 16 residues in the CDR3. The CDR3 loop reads CASSLGRGQGYQPQHF. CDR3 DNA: TGTGCCAGCAGCTTAGGTCGGGGACAGGGTTATCAGCCCCAGCATTTT. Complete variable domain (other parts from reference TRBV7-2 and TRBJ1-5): GAGVSQSPSNKVTEKGKDVELRCDPISGHTALYWYRQSLGQGLEFLIYFQGNSAPDKSGLPSDRFSAERTGGSVSTLTIQRTQQEDSAVYLCASSLGRGQGYQPQHFGDGTRLSIL.

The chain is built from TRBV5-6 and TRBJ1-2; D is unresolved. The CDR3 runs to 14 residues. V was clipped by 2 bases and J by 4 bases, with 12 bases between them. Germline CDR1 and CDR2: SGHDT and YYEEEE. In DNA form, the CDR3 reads TGTGCCAGCAGCTTCTCCGGTCTGGGCTATGGCTACACCTTC. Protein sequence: CASSFSGLGYGYTF.

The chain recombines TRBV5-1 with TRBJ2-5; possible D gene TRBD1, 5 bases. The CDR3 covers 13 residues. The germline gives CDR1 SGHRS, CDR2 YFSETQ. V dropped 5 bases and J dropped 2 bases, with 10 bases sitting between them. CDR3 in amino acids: CASSSGLQETQYF. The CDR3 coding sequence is TGCGCCAGCAGTTCAGGGTTACAAGAGACCCAGTACTTC.

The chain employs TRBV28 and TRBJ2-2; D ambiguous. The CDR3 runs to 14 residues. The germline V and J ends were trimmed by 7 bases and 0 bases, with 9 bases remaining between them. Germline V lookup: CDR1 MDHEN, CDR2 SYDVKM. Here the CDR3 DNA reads TGTGCCAGCAAGGGCTACCCGAACACCGGGGAGCTGTTTTTT. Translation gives CASKGYPNTGELFF. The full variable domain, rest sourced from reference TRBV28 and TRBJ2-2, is DVKVTQSSRYLVKRTGEKVFLECVQDMDHENMFWYRQDPGLGLRLIYFSYDVKMKEKGDIPEGYSVSREKKERFSLILESASTNQTSMYLCASKGYPNTGELFFGEGSRLTVL.

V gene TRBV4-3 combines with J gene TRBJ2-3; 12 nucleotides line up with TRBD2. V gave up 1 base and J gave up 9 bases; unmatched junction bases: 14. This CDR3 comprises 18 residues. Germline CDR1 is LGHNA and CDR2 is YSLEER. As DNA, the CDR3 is TGCGCCAGCAGCCAAGTGGTGACTAGCGGGGGCCCCACGGGCACGCAGTATTTT. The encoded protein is CASSQVVTSGGPTGTQYF.

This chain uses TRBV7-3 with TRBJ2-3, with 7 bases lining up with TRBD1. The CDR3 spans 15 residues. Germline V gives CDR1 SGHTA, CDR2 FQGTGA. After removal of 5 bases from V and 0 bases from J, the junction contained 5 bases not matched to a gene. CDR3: CASSPGQTSTDTQYF. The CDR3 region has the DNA TGTGCCAGCAGCCCGGGACAGACTAGCACAGATACGCAGTATTTT.

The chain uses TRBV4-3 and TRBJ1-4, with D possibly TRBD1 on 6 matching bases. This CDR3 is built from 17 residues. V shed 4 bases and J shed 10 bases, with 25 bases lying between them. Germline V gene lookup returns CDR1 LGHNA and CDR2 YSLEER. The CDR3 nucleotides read TGCGCCAGCAGCCGAGAGGTACAGGGCTTGGGAGCGGCAAAACTGTTTTTT. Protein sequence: CASSREVQGLGAAKLFF.

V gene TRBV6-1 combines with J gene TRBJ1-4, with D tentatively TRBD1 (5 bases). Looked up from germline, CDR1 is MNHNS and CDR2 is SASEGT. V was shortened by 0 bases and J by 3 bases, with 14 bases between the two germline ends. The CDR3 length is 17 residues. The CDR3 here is CASSEASRVEANEKLFF. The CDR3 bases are TGTGCCAGCAGTGAAGCGAGCAGGGTGGAGGCTAATGAAAAACTGTTTTTT.

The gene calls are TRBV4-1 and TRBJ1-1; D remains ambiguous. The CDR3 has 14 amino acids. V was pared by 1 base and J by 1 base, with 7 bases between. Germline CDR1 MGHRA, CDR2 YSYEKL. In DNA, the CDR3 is TGCGCCAGCAGCCAAGGAGAACAGAACACTGAAGCTTTCTTT. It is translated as CASSQGEQNTEAFF.

CDR3 DNA: TGTGCTAGTGGGCCACATAGCACAGATACGCAGTATTTT. This translates into CASGPHSTDTQYF. The gene calls are TRBV12-5 and TRBJ2-3, with D unclear. This CDR3 region has 13 residues. Trimming cost V 6 bases and J 0 bases, with 7 bases left between them. Germline V gene sequence: CDR1 LGHNT, CDR2 FRNRAP.

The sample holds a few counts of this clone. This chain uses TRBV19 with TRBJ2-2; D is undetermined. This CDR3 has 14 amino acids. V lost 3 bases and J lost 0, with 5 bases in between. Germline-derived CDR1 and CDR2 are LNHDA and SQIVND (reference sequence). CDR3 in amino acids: CASSITANTGELFF. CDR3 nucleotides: TGTGCCAGTAGTATTACAGCGAACACCGGGGAGCTGTTTTTT. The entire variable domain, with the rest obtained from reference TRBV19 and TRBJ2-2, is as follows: DGGITQSPKYLFRKEGQNVTLSCEQNLNHDAMYWYRQDPGQGLRLIYYSQIVNDFQKGDIAEGYSVSREKKESFPLTVTSAQKNPTAFYLCASSITANTGELFFGEGSRLTVL.

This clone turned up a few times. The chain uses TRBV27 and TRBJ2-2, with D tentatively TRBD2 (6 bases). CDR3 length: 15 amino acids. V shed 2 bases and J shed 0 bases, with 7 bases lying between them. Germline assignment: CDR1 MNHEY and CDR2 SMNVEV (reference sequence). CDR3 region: CASSLREANTGELFF. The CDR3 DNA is TGTGCCAGCAGTTTAAGGGAGGCGAACACCGGGGAGCTGTTTTTT.